The 6 T cell receptor beta chains presented below share a single source sample, sequenced in a study of blood T cell repertoires in COVID-19. TCRdb keeps only in-frame clones here, not all; method: immunoSEQ multiplex PCR. The table records fewer than 200,000 clones, 70% to 90% of them present only once. The specimen sequenced was peripheral blood. The receptors shown here come from a man in his fifties or sixties with active or convalescent COVID-19.

This chain connects TRBV5-1 to TRBJ2-2; perhaps TRBD2 as D (5 bases). CDR1 is SGHRS, CDR2 YFSETQ, per germline. The CDR3 consists of 16 residues. V gave up 1 base and J gave up 1 base, with 11 bases separating them. CDR3 DNA sequence: TGCGCCAGCAGCTTGAGGGCAGGAGGGAACACCGGGGAGCTGTTTTTT. This codes for CASSLRAGGNTGELFF.

This chain uses TRBV5-1 with TRBJ1-5; 10 bases agree with TRBD1. The CDR3 spans 15 residues. V lost 3 bases and J lost 2; bases outside the gene matches: 2. The germline V gene encodes CDR1 SGHRS and CDR2 YFSETQ. The CDR3, as DNA: TGCGCCAGCAGCTCAGGACAGGGGGGCAATCAGCCCCAGCATTTT. This encodes CASSSGQGGNQPQHF.

This chain uses TRBV9 with TRBJ1-3; 7 bases map to TRBD1. Germline V gene data show CDR1 as SGDLS and CDR2 as YYNGEE. Trimming at V came to 3 bases and at J to 2 bases, leaving 5 bases not matched to a gene. The CDR3 extends over 15 amino acids. As DNA, the CDR3 is TGTGCCAGCAGCGCACCAGGGGGGCCTGGAAACACCATATATTTT. Amino acid sequence: CASSAPGGPGNTIYF.

The chain joins TRBV21-1 to TRBJ2-7; the table's D gene call, TRBD1, was not cross checked with the DNA. TRBV21-1 is a pseudogene segment. This CDR3 is 13 amino acids long. The CDR3 loop is CASHRDTFYEQYF. CDR3 nucleotide sequence: TGTGCCAGCCACCGGGACACGTTCTACGAGCAGTACTTC.

The CDR3: CASSESYSNQPQHF. CDR3 nucleotides: TGTGCCAGCAGTGAGTCTTATAGCAATCAGCCCCAGCATTTT. This chain connects TRBV2 to TRBJ1-5; D is unclear. V lost 3 bases and J 0 bases, leaving 6 bases between the germline ends. The length of the CDR3 is 14 residues. CDR1 SNHLY and CDR2 FYNNEI come from the germline V gene.

J is TRBJ1-1 and V is TRBV7-2; possibly TRBD1 for D (5 bases). CDR3 length: 18 residues. V gave up 0 bases and J gave up 4 bases, with 21 bases separating them. Per germline, CDR1 SGHTA and CDR2 FQGNSA. CDR3 sequence: CASSLAFKGLGWSTEAFF. Here the CDR3 DNA reads TGTGCCAGCAGCTTAGCGTTCAAGGGGCTGGGTTGGAGCACTGAAGCTTTCTTT.